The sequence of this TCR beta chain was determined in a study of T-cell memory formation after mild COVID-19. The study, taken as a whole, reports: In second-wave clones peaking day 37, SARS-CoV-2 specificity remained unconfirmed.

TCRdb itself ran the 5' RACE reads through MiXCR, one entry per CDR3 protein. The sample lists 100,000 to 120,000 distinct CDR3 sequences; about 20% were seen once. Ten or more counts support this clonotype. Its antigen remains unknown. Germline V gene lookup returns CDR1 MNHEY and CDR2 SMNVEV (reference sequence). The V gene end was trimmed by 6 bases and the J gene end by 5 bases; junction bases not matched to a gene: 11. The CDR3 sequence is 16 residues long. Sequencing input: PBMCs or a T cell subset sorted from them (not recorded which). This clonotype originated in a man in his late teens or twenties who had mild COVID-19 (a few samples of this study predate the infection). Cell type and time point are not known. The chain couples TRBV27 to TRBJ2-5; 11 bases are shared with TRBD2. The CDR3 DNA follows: TGTGCCAGCAGGACCTATAGCGGGGGGGCCCGGGAGACCCAGTACTTC. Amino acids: CASRTYSGGARETQYF.